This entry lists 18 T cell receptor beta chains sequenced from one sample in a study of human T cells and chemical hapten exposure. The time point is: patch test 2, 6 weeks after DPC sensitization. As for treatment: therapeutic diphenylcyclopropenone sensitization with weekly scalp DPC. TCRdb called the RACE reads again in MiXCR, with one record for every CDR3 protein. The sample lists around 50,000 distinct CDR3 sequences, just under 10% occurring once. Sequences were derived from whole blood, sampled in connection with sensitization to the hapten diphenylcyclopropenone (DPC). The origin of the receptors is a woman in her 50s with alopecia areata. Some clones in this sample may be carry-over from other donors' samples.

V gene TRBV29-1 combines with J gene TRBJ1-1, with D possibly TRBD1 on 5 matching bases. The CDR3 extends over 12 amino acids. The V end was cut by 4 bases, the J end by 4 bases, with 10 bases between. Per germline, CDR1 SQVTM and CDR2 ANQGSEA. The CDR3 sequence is CSVANGGTEAFF. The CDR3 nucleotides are TGCAGCGTTGCTAACGGGGGCACTGAAGCTTTCTTT. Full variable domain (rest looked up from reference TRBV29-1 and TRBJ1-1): SAVISQKPSRDICQRGTSLTIQCQVDSQVTMMFWYRQQPGQSLTLIATANQGSEATYESGFVIDKFPISRPNLTFSTLTVSNMSPEDSSIYLCSVANGGTEAFFGQGTRLTVV.

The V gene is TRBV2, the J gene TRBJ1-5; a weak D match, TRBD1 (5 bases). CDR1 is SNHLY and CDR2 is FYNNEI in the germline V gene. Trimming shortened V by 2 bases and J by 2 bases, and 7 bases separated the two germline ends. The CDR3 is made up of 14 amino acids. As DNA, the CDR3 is TGTGCCAGCAGTGAACAGGGTGGCAATCAGCCCCAGCATTTT. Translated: CASSEQGGNQPQHF.

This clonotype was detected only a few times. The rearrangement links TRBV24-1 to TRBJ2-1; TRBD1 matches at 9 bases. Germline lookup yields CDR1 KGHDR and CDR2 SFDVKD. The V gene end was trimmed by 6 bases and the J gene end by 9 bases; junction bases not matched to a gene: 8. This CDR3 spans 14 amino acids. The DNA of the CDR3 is TGTGCCACCAGTACAGGGGGCGATCGCGGTGAGCAGTTCTTC. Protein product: CATSTGGDRGEQFF.

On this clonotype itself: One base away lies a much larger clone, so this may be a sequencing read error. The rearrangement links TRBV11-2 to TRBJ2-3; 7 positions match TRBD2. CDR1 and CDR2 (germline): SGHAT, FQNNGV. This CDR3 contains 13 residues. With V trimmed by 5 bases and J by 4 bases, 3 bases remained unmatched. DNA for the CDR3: TGTGCCAGCAGCCATGGGGGGGCAGATACGCAGTATTTT. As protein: CASSHGGADTQYF.

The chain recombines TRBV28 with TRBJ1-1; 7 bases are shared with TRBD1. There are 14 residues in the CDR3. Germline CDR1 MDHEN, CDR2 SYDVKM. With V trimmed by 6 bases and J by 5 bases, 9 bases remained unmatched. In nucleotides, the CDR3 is TGTGCCAGCAGGACACAGGGGAGGGCTACTGAAGCTTTCTTT. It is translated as CASRTQGRATEAFF.

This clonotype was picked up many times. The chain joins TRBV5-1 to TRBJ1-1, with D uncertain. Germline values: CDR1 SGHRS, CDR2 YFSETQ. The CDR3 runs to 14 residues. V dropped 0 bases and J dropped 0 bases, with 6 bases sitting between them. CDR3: CASSLGQMNTEAFF. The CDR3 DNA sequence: TGCGCCAGCAGCTTGGGCCAGATGAACACTGAAGCTTTCTTT.

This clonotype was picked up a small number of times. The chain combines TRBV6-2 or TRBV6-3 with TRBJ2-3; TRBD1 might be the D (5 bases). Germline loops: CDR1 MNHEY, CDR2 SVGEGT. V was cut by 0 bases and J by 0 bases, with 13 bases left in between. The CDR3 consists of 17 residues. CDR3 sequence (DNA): TGTGCCAGCAGTTACTCGATCCGGACACCGAGCACAGATACGCAGTATTTT. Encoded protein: CASSYSIRTPSTDTQYF.

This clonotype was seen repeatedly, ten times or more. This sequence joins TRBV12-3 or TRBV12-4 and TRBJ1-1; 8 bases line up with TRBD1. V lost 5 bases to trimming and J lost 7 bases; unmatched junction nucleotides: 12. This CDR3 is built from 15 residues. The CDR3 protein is CASSPGLGTGREAFF. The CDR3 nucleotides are TGTGCCAGCAGTCCTGGGCTAGGGACAGGTCGTGAAGCTTTCTTT.

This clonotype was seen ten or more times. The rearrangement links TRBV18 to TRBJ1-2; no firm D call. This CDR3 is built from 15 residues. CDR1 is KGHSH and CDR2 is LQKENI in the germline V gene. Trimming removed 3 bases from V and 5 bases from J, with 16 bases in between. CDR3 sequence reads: CASSPPIAVDYGYTF. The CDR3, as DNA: TGTGCCAGCTCACCGCCGATCGCTGTAGATTATGGCTACACCTTC.

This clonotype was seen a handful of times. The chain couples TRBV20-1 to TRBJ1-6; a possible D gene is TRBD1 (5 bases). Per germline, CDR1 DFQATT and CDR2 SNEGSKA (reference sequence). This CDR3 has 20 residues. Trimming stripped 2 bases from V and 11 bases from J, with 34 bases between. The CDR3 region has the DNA TGCAGTGCTAGATCCGGGAGGGGCTTGCGTATCGGGGAATTGAGACCACCCCTCCACTTT. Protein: CSARSGRGLRIGELRPPLHF.

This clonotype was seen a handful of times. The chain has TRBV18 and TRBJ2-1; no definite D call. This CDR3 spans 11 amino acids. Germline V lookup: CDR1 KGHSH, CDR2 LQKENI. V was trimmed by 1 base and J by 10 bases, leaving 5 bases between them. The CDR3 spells CASSPREEQFF. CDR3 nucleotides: TGTGCCAGCTCACCACGGGAAGAGCAGTTCTTC. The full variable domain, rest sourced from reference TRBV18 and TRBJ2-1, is NAGVMQNPRHLVRRRGQEARLRCSPMKGHSHVYWYRQLPEEGLKFMVYLQKENIIDESGMPKERFSAEFPKEGPSILRIQQVVRGDSAAYFCASSPREEQFFGPGTRLTVL.

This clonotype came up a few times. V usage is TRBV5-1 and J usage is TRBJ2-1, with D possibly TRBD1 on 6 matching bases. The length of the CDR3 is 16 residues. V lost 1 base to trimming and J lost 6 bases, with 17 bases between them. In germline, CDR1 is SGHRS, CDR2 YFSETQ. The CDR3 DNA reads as TGCGCCAGCAGCTTGAGGGGGAGCCCCGAGAGCAATGAGCAGTTCTTC. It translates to CASSLRGSPESNEQFF.

The chain's CDR3 is CASSRSDLNTEAFF. CDR3 in DNA: TGTGCCAGCAGCCGCTCGGACTTGAACACTGAAGCTTTCTTT. The chain combines TRBV7-9 with TRBJ1-1, with D uncertain. The ends were cut back, 5 bases at V and 0 bases at J, with 10 bases in the middle. Germline CDR1 reads SEHNR; CDR2 reads FQNEAQ (reference sequence). The CDR3 extends over 14 amino acids. The variable domain in full, with the rest retrieved from reference TRBV7-9 and TRBJ1-1, is DTGVSQNPRHKITKRGQNVTFRCDPISEHNRLYWYRQTLGQGPEFLTYFQNEAQLEKSRLLSDRFSAERPKGSFSTLEIQRTEQGDSAMYLCASSRSDLNTEAFFGQGTRLTVV.

The CDR3 DNA sequence: TGTGCCAGCAGGCGGAGCGGGGGCAACACCGGGGAGCTGTTTTTT. Translating gives CASRRSGGNTGELFF. The rearrangement joins TRBV11-2 to TRBJ2-2; 8 bases match TRBD2. CDR3 length: 15 residues. Germline assignment: CDR1 SGHAT and CDR2 FQNNGV. V trimming: 6 bases; J trimming: 2 bases; junction bases outside the gene matches: 5.

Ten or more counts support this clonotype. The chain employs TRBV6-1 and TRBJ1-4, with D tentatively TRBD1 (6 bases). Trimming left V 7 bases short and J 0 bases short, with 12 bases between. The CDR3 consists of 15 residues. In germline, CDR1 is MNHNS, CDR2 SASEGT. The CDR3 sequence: CASIKGDATNEKLFF. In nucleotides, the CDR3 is TGTGCCAGCATCAAGGGGGACGCAACTAATGAAAAACTGTTTTTT.

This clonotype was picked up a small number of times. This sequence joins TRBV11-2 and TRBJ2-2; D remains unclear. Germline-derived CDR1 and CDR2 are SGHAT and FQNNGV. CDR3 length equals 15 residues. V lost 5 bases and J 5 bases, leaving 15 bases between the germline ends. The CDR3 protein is CASSPRQSRTGELFF. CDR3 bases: TGTGCCAGCAGCCCCCGCCAGTCGAGGACCGGGGAGCTGTTTTTT.

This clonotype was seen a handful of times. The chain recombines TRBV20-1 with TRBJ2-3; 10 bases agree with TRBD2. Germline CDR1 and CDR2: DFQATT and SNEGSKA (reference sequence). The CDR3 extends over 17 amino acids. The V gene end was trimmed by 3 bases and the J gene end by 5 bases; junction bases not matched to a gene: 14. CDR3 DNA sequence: TGCAGTGCTAGTCTCCCTAGCGGGGGCTACCTCGGAGATACGCAGTATTTT. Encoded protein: CSASLPSGGYLGDTQYF.

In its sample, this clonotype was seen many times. CDR3 nucleotides: TGCAGCGTTGTGGGCAGGGACTACGAGCAGTACTTC. Residues: CSVVGRDYEQYF. The rearrangement joins TRBV29-1 to TRBJ2-7; TRBD1 might be the D (5 bases). CDR1 and CDR2 from the germline V gene are SQVTM and ANQGSEA. The CDR3 consists of 12 residues. V was pared by 4 bases and J by 3 bases, with 10 bases between.